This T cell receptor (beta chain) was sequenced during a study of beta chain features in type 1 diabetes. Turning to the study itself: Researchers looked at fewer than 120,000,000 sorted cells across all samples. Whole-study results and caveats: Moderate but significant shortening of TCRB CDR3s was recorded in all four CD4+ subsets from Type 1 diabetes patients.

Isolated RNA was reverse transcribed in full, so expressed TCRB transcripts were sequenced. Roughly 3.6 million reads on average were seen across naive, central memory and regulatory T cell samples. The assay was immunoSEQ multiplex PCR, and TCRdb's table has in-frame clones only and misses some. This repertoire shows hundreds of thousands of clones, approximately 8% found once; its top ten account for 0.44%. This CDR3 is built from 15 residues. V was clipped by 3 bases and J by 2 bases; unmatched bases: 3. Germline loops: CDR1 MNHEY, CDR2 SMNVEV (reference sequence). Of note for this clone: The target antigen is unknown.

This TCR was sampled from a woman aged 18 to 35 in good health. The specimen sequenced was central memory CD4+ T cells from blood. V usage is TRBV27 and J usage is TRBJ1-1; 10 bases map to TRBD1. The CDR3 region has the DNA TGTGCCAGCAGTTTTTCGACAGGGGGCAACACTGAAGCTTTCTTT. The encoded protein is CASSFSTGGNTEAFF.